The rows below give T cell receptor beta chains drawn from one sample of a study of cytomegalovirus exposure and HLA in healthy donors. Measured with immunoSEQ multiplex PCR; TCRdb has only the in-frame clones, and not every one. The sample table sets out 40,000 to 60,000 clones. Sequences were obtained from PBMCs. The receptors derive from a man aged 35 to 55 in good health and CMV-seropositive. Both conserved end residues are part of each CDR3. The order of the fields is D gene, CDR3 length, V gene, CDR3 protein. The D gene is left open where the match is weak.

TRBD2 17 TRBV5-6 CASSLASGLRRGYEQYF
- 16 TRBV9 CASSVGGGRGNSPLHF
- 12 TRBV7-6 CASSSGTDTQYF
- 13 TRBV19 CASAGDRAYGYTF
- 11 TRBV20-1 CSASLQSEQFF
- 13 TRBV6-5 CASSYVGGETQYF
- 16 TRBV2 CASTTVRGPQNQPQHF
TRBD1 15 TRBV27 CASSSLRDRLYGYTF
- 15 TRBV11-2 CASSPDFQSYNEQFF
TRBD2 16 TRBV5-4 CASSLLAGGPGDTQYF
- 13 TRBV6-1 CASRIEGYYEQYF
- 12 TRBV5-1 CASSLGDTEAFF
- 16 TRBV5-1 CASSLGASSGANVLTF
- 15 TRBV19 CASRRETPVGSPLHF
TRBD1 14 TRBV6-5 CASSSGQGAYEQYF
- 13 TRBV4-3 CASSQDQAQPQHF
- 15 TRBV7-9 CASSLGLATYNEQFF
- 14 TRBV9 CASSVGEGQETQYF
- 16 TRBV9 CASSLEPDSPGETQYF
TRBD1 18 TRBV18 CASSQGQGISPSTDTQYF
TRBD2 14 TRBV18 CASSPPTSRDTQYF
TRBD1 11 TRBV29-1 CSLWTGGGYTF
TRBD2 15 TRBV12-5 CASGSRLAGGPEQFF
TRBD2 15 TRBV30 CAWSLGLAGVNEQFF
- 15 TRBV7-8 CASSSYPGQGETQYF
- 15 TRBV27 CASSSFGQSNYGYTF
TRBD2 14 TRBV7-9 CASSPQRGSSEQYF
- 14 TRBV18 CASSPGEVNTEAFF
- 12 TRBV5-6 CASSPGQETQYF
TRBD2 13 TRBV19 CASSTGLAREQFF
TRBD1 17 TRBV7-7 CASSCRQGRSNTGELFF
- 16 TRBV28 CASSSPGISNTGELFF
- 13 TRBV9 CASSVLGSEEQYF
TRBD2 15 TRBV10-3 CAISAPSGGADTQYF